This TCR beta chain was recovered during a study of CD8 T cells in Susac syndrome. For the study at large: Clinical remission applied to under 10 sequenced Susac syndrome patients, and roughly 6 had active disease. When their blood was taken, patients with Susac syndrome were therapy-naive, taking corticosteroids, or taking intravenous immunoglobulin alone.

V lost 0 bases and J lost 9; bases outside the gene matches: 4. From germline, CDR1 is LGHDT and CDR2 YNNKEL (reference sequence). This CDR3 spans 14 amino acids. Random-hexamer reverse transcription was applied to about 0.45 to 1 ug RNA. Across 54 Vbeta and 13 Jbeta, immunoSEQ multiplex PCR amplified TCR beta CDR3. TCRdb reanalysed the immunoSEQ multiplex PCR reads using MiXCR and keeps one entry per CDR3 protein. The sample consists of over 150,000 distinct CDR3 sequences, around 94% of them appearing once. The Susac syndrome patients fit the recently defined diagnostic criteria for definite or probable disease.

The specimen sequenced was CD4+ T cells from PBMCs. This clonotype originated in a human donor with Susac syndrome. The rearrangement uses TRBV3-1 and TRBJ2-1; 8 positions agree with TRBD2. The CDR3: CASSQDRAGGEQFF. The DNA of the CDR3 is TGTGCCAGCAGCCAAGACAGGGCGGGAGGTGAGCAGTTCTTC.